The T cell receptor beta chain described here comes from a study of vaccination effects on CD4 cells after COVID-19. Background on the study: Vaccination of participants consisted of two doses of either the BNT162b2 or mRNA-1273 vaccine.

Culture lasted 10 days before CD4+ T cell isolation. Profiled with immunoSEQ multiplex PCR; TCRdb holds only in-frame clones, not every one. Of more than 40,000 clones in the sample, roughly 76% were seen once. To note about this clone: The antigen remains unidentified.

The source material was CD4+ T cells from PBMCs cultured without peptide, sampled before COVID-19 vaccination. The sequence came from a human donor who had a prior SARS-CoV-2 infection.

The CDR3, as DNA: TGTGCCAGCAGTCCACAGGGTCGGCCCCAGCATTTT. Amino acids: CASSPQGRPQHF. The chain combines TRBV12-3 or TRBV12-4 with TRBJ1-5, with a weak D call TRBD1 (6 bases). V gave up 5 bases and J gave up 9 bases, with 11 bases separating them. The CDR3 spans 12 residues.